This TCR beta chain was sequenced for a study of blood T cells in healthy people across ages. There are many counts of this clonotype. Its antigen remains unidentified. CDR1 is SGHRS, CDR2 YFSETQ, per germline. The CDR3 has 15 amino acids. Trimming stripped 0 bases from V and 1 base from J, with 10 bases between. Study-level points and caveats: The fall in TCR beta diversity per million T cells was roughly linear with age. Strongly correlated with naive T cell percentage was TCR beta diversity.

Combining a sample-barcoded 5' primer with a J-beta primer mix, a second PCR ran for roughly 7 to 12 cycles. TCRdb called the 5' RACE reads again in MiXCR, with one record for every CDR3 protein. The sample has hundreds of thousands of distinct CDR3 sequences; about 30% are singletons. The sequence was collected from a woman over 75 in good health. What was sequenced was blood. The gene calls are TRBV5-1 and TRBJ1-1; D might be TRBD1 (5 bases). This CDR3 is CASSLDGHPNTEAFF. CDR3 nucleotide sequence: TGCGCCAGCAGCTTGGATGGACATCCGAACACTGAAGCTTTCTTT. Full variable domain (outside the CDR3, taken from reference TRBV5-1 and TRBJ1-1): KAGVTQTPRYLIKTRGQQVTLSCSPISGHRSVSWYQQTPGQGLQFLFEYFSETQRNKGNFPGRFSGRQFSNSRSEMNVSTLELGDSALYLCASSLDGHPNTEAFFGQGTRLTVV.